The 17 T cell receptor beta chains in this list originate from one sample, sequenced in a study of control samples from healthy donors and cancer patients. Using immunoSEQ multiplex PCR, the repertoire was profiled, and TCRdb retains in-frame clones only, with some absent. Here the sample spans around 140,000 clones, 75% to 95% being singletons. Sequencing input: blood. The source is a man aged 18 to 35 in good health.

The rearrangement uses TRBV10-2 and TRBJ1-3; the D gene is possibly TRBD1 (5 bases). Germline lookup yields CDR1 WSHSY and CDR2 SAAADI. The CDR3 loop spans 13 amino acids. V lost 5 bases, J lost 2 bases, and 7 bases lay in between. CDR3 amino acids: CASSPGAGNTIYF. DNA for the CDR3: TGCGCCAGCAGTCCGGGGGCTGGAAACACCATATATTTT.

The J gene is TRBJ1-2, the V gene TRBV9; the match to TRBD1 covers 8 bases. Trimming at V came to 3 bases and at J to 8 bases, leaving 12 bases not matched to a gene. CDR1 SGDLS and CDR2 YYNGEE come from the germline V gene. This CDR3 comprises 15 residues. The CDR3 sequence is CASSARQGITEGYTF. The CDR3 region has the DNA TGTGCCAGCAGCGCGCGACAGGGGATAACGGAGGGCTACACCTTC.

This clone was seen once. The rearrangement joins TRBV11-2 to TRBJ2-1, with 13 nucleotides matching TRBD2. From germline, CDR1 is SGHAT and CDR2 FQNNGV. Trimming took 4 bases from V and 15 from J; bases not matched to a gene: 9. This CDR3 is 14 amino acids long. The DNA for the CDR3 is TGTGCCAGCAGCTCCGGACTAGCGGGGGTCGTTCCGTTCTTC. Translated, it gives CASSSGLAGVVPFF.

This chain joins TRBV6-5 and TRBJ2-2, with TRBD1 as a possible D gene (6 bases). Trimming stripped 0 bases from V and 3 bases from J, with 11 bases between. CDR3 length: 16 amino acids. Germline V gene data show CDR1 as MNHEY and CDR2 as SVGAGI. The CDR3 reads CASSYSITGHTGELFF. CDR3 sequence (DNA): TGTGCCAGCAGTTACTCGATTACAGGGCACACCGGGGAGCTGTTTTTT.

The chain carries TRBV6-5 and TRBJ2-1, with TRBD1 matching over 7 bases. Trimming removed 6 bases from V and 8 bases from J; junction bases left unmatched: 13. The CDR3 has 15 residues. The germline gives CDR1 MNHEY, CDR2 SVGAGI. The CDR3 region is CASRTDRDFRDEQFF. CDR3 sequence (DNA): TGTGCCAGCAGAACTGACAGGGATTTCAGAGATGAGCAGTTCTTC.

This clone was found once. This chain uses TRBV6-1 with TRBJ1-4; possible D gene TRBD1, 6 bases. Per germline, CDR1 MNHNS and CDR2 SASEGT. With 3 bases removed from V and 6 bases from J, the gap between germline ends came to 11 bases. There are 14 residues in the CDR3. For the CDR3, the DNA is TGTGCCAGCAGTGAGCGGGACACAGATGAAAAACTGTTTTTT. Protein sequence: CASSERDTDEKLFF.

This clone was detected many times. The chain employs TRBV7-9 and TRBJ1-5; D is unclear. The CDR3 spans 14 residues. Looked up from germline, CDR1 is SEHNR and CDR2 is FQNEAQ (reference sequence). V dropped 1 base and J dropped 3 bases, with 7 bases sitting between them. The CDR3 DNA is TGTGCCAGCAGCTTAGGTGGGGTCAATCAGCCCCAGCATTTT. This codes for CASSLGGVNQPQHF.

A word on this clone: The identical CDR3 is also encoded by other nucleotide sequences in the sample. The chain couples TRBV5-1 to TRBJ2-3; TRBD2 aligns across 9 bases. Germline CDR1 and CDR2: SGHRS and YFSETQ. Trimming at V came to 0 bases and at J to 3 bases, leaving 2 bases not matched to a gene. The CDR3 runs to 15 residues. Written as DNA, the CDR3 is TGCGCCAGCAGCTTGGGCGGGGGGGCGACAGATACGCAGTATTTT. The encoded protein is CASSLGGGATDTQYF.

The chain combines TRBV2 with TRBJ2-5, with 11 bases aligning to TRBD2. The V gene end was trimmed by 11 bases and the J gene end by 5 bases; junction bases not matched to a gene: 19. Germline V CDR1 and CDR2: SNHLY, FYNNEI. There are 17 residues in the CDR3. CDR3 protein: CAGDTTGGLAGTETQYF. CDR3 bases: TGTGCCGGCGATACCACGGGAGGACTAGCGGGTACGGAGACCCAGTACTTC.

The genes are TRBV18 and TRBJ2-7; 9 bases are a match to TRBD1. The CDR3 has 15 amino acids. The V and J ends lost 3 bases and 6 bases, in that order; junction bases with no gene match: 9. Germline CDR1 KGHSH, CDR2 LQKENI. The CDR3 here is CASSPGQGFDGEQYF. The CDR3 DNA reads as TGTGCCAGCTCACCTGGACAGGGGTTTGACGGCGAGCAGTACTTC.

The chain uses TRBV2 and TRBJ1-5; a weak D match, TRBD1 (5 bases). V was shortened by 6 bases and J by 1 base, with 19 bases between the two germline ends. The germline V gene encodes CDR1 SNHLY and CDR2 FYNNEI. The CDR3 is 17 residues long. As DNA, the CDR3 is TGTGCCAGCAGACCGGGACGGAATAACTTAAGCAATCAGCCCCAGCATTTT. Its translation: CASRPGRNNLSNQPQHF.

The chain couples TRBV4-3 to TRBJ2-7; D ambiguous. The ends were cut back, 2 bases at V and 5 bases at J, with 10 bases in the middle. Per germline, CDR1 LGHNA and CDR2 YSLEER. There are 13 residues in the CDR3. Written as DNA, the CDR3 is TGCGCCAGCAGCCAAATTGGGTTGGACGAGCAGTACTTC. Protein sequence: CASSQIGLDEQYF.

This chain uses TRBV5-4 with TRBJ1-2, with D possibly TRBD1 on 6 matching bases. Trimming pared 0 bases from V and 5 bases from J, leaving 11 bases between. Germline assignment: CDR1 SGHNT and CDR2 YYREEE (reference sequence). CDR3 length: 14 amino acids. Written as DNA, the CDR3 is TGTGCCAGCAGCTTGGGGAGGACAGCTTATGGCTACACCTTC. It specifies CASSLGRTAYGYTF.

The rearrangement uses TRBV12-3 or TRBV12-4 and TRBJ1-2; D is unresolved. There are 12 residues in the CDR3. V lost 5 bases and J lost 8, with 12 bases in between. CDR3: CASSADPIGYTF. Here the CDR3 DNA reads TGTGCCAGCAGTGCGGACCCCATAGGCTACACCTTC.

The J gene is TRBJ2-5, the V gene TRBV9; a weak D match, TRBD2 (6 bases). Germline CDR1 reads SGDLS; CDR2 reads YYNGEE. The CDR3 length is 16 residues. V lost 3 bases and J 2 bases, leaving 17 bases between the germline ends. The CDR3 bases are TGTGCCAGCAGCGGCGGAGGGCTAGCGACACAAGAGACCCAGTACTTC. Translation: CASSGGGLATQETQYF.

Regarding this clone: The sample carries other DNA sequences with the same CDR3. The chain couples TRBV12-3 or TRBV12-4 to TRBJ2-5, with D hard to call. V was trimmed by 3 bases and J by 5 bases, leaving 4 bases between them. CDR3 length equals 11 residues. The CDR3 DNA follows: TGTGCCAGCAGTTTCAGGGAGACCCAGTACTTC. It codes for CASSFRETQYF.

This chain links TRBV11-1 with TRBJ2-1; 9 bases line up with TRBD1. The V segment lost 3 bases and the J segment 7 bases; nucleotides outside the gene matches: 1. Germline CDR1 and CDR2: SGHAT and FQDESV (reference sequence). The CDR3 has 13 amino acids. The CDR3 loop is CASSLGQGNEQFF. CDR3 in DNA: TGTGCCAGCAGCTTGGGACAGGGAAATGAGCAGTTCTTC.